This TCR beta chain emerged from a study of T cells after posttransplantation cyclophosphamide. TCRdb's table, derived via immunoSEQ multiplex PCR, lists solely in-frame clones and lacks some. The repertoire has 9,500 to 13,000 clones, none seen only once; the ten largest take approximately 26%. This clone was seen repeatedly, ten times or more. As yet, its antigen is unknown. The CDR3 consists of 15 residues. Germline V gives CDR1 SGHRS, CDR2 YFSETQ. V was cut by 0 bases and J by 0 bases, with 9 bases left in between. Findings and caveats of the study: Tissue-infiltrating T cells from skin or gut overlapped little with blood T cells. After PTCy, TRB diversity resembled that of CNI/methotrexate controls. Later blood repertoires were often dominated by clones from the donor CD8+ memory compartment.

A marrow graft followed busulfan-fludarabine conditioning, with cyclophosphamide on days +3 and +4. The sequence came from a female patient in her 40s who received an allogeneic stem cell transplant from a related donor, was CMV-positive, and had no GVHD. The T cells may come from the graft donor. The sample consisted of PBMCs, taken after allogeneic stem cell transplant with posttransplant cyclophosphamide. The V call is TRBV5-1, the J call TRBJ1-1; no clear D gene. In DNA, the CDR3 is TGCGCCAGCAGCTTGGAATCCGGGGTGAACACTGAAGCTTTCTTT. This sequence encodes CASSLESGVNTEAFF. The variable domain in full, with the rest retrieved from reference TRBV5-1 and TRBJ1-1, is KAGVTQTPRYLIKTRGQQVTLSCSPISGHRSVSWYQQTPGQGLQFLFEYFSETQRNKGNFPGRFSGRQFSNSRSEMNVSTLELGDSALYLCASSLESGVNTEAFFGQGTRLTVV.